This passage covers 9 T cell receptor beta chains from one sample sequenced in a study of T cells in Graves' hyperthyroidism and ophthalmopathy (dated by TCRdb to about 2019). The method was multiplex PCR. For sequencing, an Illumina HiSeq 2000 was employed. Amplification of TCR beta CDR3 regions was carried out from RNA transcripts. The TCR CDR3 was subjected to a first round of RT-PCR using the HTBI primer set and the Qiagen OneStep RT-PCR kit. The raw public reads went through TCRdb reprocessing: fastp at Q25, MiXCR clone calling, in-frame beta chains kept. For every CDR3 protein sequence, its rows merge into one entry that carries the most common genes and DNA. Across this sample there are approximately 600,000 distinct CDR3 sequences, with more than 13% seen only once. The top ten constitute roughly 7.7% of the sample. The sample was blood. Every receptor here comes from a woman aged 18-30 years with Graves' ophthalmopathy.

This clonotype was found many times. The chain recombines TRBV7-2 with TRBJ2-5; a weak D match, TRBD2 (5 bases). V lost 0 bases, J lost 3 bases, and 8 bases lay in between. The CDR3 loop spans 14 amino acids. Germline V lookup: CDR1 SGHTA, CDR2 FQGNSA. CDR3 DNA: TGTGCCAGCAGCTTAGCAAGGAGGAAAGAGACCCAGTACTTC. Translating it yields CASSLARRKETQYF. The complete variable domain, with remaining parts taken from reference TRBV7-2 and TRBJ2-5, reads GAGVSQSPSNKVTEKGKDVELRCDPISGHTALYWYRQSLGQGLEFLIYFQGNSAPDKSGLPSDRFSAERTGGSVSTLTIQRTQQEDSAVYLCASSLARRKETQYFGPGTRLLVL.

This clonotype was detected only a few times. A junction boundary mismatches the germline segment, possibly from a read error. The V and J genes are TRBV19 and TRBJ2-1; 9 positions match TRBD2. The CDR3 covers 17 residues. Germline V gene data show CDR1 as LNHDA and CDR2 as SQIVND (reference sequence). In nucleotides, the CDR3 is TGTGCCAGTAGTATGGGACGCGGGAGGGCCTCTTACAACGAGCAGTTCTTC. This sequence encodes CASSMGRGRASYNEQFF.

This clonotype was observed many times. The genes are TRBV12-3 or TRBV12-4 and TRBJ2-3; TRBD1 agrees at 9 bases. Trimming cost V 3 bases and J 9 bases; bases outside gene matches: 7. The CDR3 covers 14 residues. The CDR3 protein is CASSLTGGLGTQYF. Here the CDR3 DNA reads TGTGCCAGCAGTTTGACAGGGGGTCTAGGAACGCAGTATTTT.

On this clonotype itself: A read error may be the cause here, since a much bigger clone is one base away. The rearrangement links TRBV20-1 to TRBJ2-5; D is ambiguous. CDR3 length: 14 residues. V dropped 5 bases and J dropped 2 bases, with 15 bases sitting between them. Looked up from germline, CDR1 is DFQATT and CDR2 is SNEGSKA (reference sequence). CDR3 nucleotide sequence: TGCAGTGCTTCGCCGGACGACCAGCAAGAGACCCAGTACTTC. Protein sequence: CSASPDDQQETQYF.

This clonotype was seen more than once but under ten times. The gene calls are TRBV24-1 and TRBJ2-7; 10 positions match TRBD1. This CDR3 contains 15 residues. V dropped 7 bases and J dropped 5; count of bases not matched to a gene: 10. Germline CDR1 is KGHDR and CDR2 is SFDVKD. CDR3 residues: CATSPRDRGAHEQYF. DNA for the CDR3: TGTGCCACCAGCCCCCGGGACAGGGGTGCGCACGAGCAGTACTTC.

This clonotype was seen only a few times. The rearrangement uses TRBV18 and TRBJ2-2, with 7 bases that match TRBD2. Trimming at V came to 4 bases and at J to 7 bases, leaving 6 bases not matched to a gene. This CDR3 is built from 14 residues. CDR1 and CDR2 from the germline V gene are KGHSH and LQKENI. The CDR3 protein is CASSQAGMLGELFF. As DNA, the CDR3 is TGTGCCAGCTCACAAGCGGGAATGCTCGGGGAGCTGTTTTTT.

The chain combines TRBV10-3 with TRBJ2-1; 9 bases are shared with TRBD2. V shed 4 bases and J 5 bases; nucleotides not matched to a gene: 12. The CDR3 has 17 residues. Germline V gene sequence: CDR1 ENHRY, CDR2 SYGVKD. The CDR3 reads CAISAVGSGSLHNEQFF. The CDR3 nucleotides are TGTGCCATCAGTGCAGTGGGTAGCGGGAGTCTACACAATGAGCAGTTCTTC.

This clonotype was counted a few times. The chain combines TRBV27 with TRBJ2-1; 11 bases match TRBD2. Per germline, CDR1 MNHEY and CDR2 SMNVEV (reference sequence). Germline trimming cut 5 bases from V and 4 bases from J; bases unmatched to any gene: 7. The CDR3 runs 16 residues. In DNA form, the CDR3 reads TGTGCCAGCAGTCCGGAACTAGCGGGAGTGTACAATGAGCAGTTCTTC. This codes for CASSPELAGVYNEQFF.

This clonotype was seen at least ten times. The chain has TRBV28 and TRBJ1-1; unclear D gene. Trimming took off 1 base at V and 0 bases at J, with 15 bases between the two ends. Germline CDR1 is MDHEN and CDR2 is SYDVKM. This CDR3 has 17 residues. The CDR3 region is CASSLFPRSTLNTEAFF. As DNA, the CDR3 is TGTGCCAGCAGTTTATTCCCCAGGTCGACTTTGAACACTGAAGCTTTCTTT. Full variable domain (rest looked up from reference TRBV28 and TRBJ1-1): DVKVTQSSRYLVKRTGEKVFLECVQDMDHENMFWYRQDPGLGLRLIYFSYDVKMKEKGDIPEGYSVSREKKERFSLILESASTNQTSMYLCASSLFPRSTLNTEAFFGQGTRLTVV.